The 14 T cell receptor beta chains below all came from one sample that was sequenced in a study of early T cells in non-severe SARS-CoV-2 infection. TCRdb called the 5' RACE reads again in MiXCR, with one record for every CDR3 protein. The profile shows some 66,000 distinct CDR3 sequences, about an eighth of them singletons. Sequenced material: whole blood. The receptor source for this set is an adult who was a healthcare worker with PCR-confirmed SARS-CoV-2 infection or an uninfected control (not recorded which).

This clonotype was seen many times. The CDR3 region has the DNA TGCAGCGTGAGGACAGGAGGCCTCACAGATACGCAGTATTTT. Amino acid sequence: CSVRTGGLTDTQYF. The rearrangement uses TRBV29-1 and TRBJ2-3; 7 positions match TRBD1. Germline V gives CDR1 SQVTM, CDR2 ANQGSEA. The CDR3 contains 14 residues. V lost 6 bases to trimming and J lost 2 bases; unmatched junction nucleotides: 8.

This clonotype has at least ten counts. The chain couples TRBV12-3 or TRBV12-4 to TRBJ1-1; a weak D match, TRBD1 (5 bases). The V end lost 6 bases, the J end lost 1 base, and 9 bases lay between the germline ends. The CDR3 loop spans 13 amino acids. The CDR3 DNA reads TGTGCCAGCAGGACAGACTGGAACACTGAAGCTTTCTTT. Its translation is CASRTDWNTEAFF.

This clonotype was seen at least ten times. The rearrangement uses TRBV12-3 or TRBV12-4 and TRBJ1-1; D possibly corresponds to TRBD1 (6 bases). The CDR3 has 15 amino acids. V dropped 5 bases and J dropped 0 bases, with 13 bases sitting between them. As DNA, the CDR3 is TGTGCCAGCAGTCGAAGAGGGGGATTGAACACTGAAGCTTTCTTT. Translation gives CASSRRGGLNTEAFF.

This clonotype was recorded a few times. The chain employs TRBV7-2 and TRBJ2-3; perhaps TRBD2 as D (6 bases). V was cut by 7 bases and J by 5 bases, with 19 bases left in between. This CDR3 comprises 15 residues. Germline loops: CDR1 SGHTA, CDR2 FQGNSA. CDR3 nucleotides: TGTGCCAGCACCAAGTCGGCCCGGGGGATAGATACGCAGTATTTT. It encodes CASTKSARGIDTQYF.

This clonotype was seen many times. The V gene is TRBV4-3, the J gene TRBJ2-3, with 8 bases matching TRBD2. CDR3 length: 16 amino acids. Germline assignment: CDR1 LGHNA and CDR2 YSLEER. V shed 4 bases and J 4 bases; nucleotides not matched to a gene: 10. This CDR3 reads CASSPDFRGGADTQYF. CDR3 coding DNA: TGCGCCAGCAGCCCAGATTTTCGGGGGGGAGCAGATACGCAGTATTTT.

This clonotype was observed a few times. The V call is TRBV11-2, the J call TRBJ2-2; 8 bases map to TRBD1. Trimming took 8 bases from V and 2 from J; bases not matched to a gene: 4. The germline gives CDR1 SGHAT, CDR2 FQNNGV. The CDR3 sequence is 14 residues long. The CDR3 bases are TGTGCCAGCTCAGGGGGCCCAAACACCGGGGAGCTGTTTTTT. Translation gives CASSGGPNTGELFF.

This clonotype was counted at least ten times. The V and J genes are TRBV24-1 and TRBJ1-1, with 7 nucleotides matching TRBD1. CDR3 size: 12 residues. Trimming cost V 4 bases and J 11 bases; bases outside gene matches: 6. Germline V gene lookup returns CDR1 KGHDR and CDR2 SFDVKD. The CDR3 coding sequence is TGTGCCACCAGTGACCGACAGGGACGGGCTTTCTTT. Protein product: CATSDRQGRAFF.

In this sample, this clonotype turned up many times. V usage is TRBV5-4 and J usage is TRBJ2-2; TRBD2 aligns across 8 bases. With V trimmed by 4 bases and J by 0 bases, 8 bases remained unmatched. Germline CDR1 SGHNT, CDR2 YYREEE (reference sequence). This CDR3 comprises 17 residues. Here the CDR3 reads CASSTGMGLANTGELFF. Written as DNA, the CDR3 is TGTGCCAGCAGCACGGGAATGGGACTAGCGAACACCGGGGAGCTGTTTTTT.

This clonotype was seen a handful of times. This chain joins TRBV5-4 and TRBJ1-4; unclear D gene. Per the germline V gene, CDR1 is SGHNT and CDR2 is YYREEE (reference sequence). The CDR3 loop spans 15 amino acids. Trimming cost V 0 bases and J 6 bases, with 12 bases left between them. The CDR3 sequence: CASSLEGLGDEKLFF. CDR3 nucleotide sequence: TGTGCCAGCAGCTTGGAAGGTTTGGGCGATGAAAAACTGTTTTTT.

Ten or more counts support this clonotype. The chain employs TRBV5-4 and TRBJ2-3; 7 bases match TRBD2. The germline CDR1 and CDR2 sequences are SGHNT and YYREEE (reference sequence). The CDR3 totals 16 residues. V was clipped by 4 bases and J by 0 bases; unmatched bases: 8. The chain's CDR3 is CASSPRLAPSTDTQYF. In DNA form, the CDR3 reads TGTGCCAGCAGCCCGAGACTAGCACCTAGCACAGATACGCAGTATTTT.

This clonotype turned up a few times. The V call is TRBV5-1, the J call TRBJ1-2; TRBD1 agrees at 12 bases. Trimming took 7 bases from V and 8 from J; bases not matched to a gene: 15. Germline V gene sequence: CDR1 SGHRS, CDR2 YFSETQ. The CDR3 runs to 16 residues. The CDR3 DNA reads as TGCGCCAGCGCCTTCATCCCGGGACAGGGGGCTGCGGGCTACACCTTC. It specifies CASAFIPGQGAAGYTF. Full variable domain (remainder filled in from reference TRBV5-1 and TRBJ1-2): KAGVTQTPRYLIKTRGQQVTLSCSPISGHRSVSWYQQTPGQGLQFLFEYFSETQRNKGNFPGRFSGRQFSNSRSEMNVSTLELGDSALYLCASAFIPGQGAAGYTFGSGTRLTVV.

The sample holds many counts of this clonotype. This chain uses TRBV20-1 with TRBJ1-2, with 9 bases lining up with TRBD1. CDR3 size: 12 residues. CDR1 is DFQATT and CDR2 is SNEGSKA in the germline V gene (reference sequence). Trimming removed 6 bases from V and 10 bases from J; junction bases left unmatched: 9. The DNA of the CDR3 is TGCAGTGCCGCCGGGGACAGGGAGGACTACACCTTC. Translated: CSAAGDREDYTF.

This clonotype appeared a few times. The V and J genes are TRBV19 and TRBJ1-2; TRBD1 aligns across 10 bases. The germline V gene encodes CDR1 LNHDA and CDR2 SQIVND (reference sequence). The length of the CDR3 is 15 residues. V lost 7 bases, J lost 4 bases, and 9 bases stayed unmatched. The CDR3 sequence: CASNTPGQGTYGYTF. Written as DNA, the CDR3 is TGTGCCAGTAACACTCCGGGACAGGGGACCTATGGCTACACCTTC.

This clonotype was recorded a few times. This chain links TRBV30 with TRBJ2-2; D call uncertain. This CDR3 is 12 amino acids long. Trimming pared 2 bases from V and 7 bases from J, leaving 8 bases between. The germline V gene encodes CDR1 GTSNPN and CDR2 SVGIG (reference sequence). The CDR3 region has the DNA TGTGCCTGGAGTATAAAGAGCGGGGAGCTGTTTTTT. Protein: CAWSIKSGELFF.